These 2 T cell receptor beta chains share one sample of origin, sequenced in a study of molecular identifiers for immune sequencing clone quantification. TCRdb used MiXCR to reprocess the PCR reads, holding one entry per CDR3 protein. The profile covers around 320,000 distinct CDR3 sequences, with roughly a quarter appearing a single time and about 0.71% taken by the ten largest. The specimen sequenced was naive CD8+ T cells from blood, with Jurkat cell RNA spiked in. Subset specified: FACS-sorted CD8+CD4-CCR7+CD45RA+ naive T cells. These receptors were taken from a human donor in good health. Some libraries in this study had Jurkat cell RNA spiked in.

This clonotype appeared once. It may be a read error: a sequence one base away is much more abundant. The V and J genes are TRBV6-5 and TRBJ1-5; D gene ambiguous. Germline CDR1 is MNHEY and CDR2 is SVGAGI. The CDR3 spans 13 residues. The CDR3 region has the DNA TGTGCCAGCAGTCCCCTCCAAGATCAGCCCCGGCATTTT. Its translation is CASSPLQDQPRHF.

A few counts support this clonotype. The gene calls are TRBV3-1 and TRBJ2-1, with 7 bases fitting TRBD1. The germline V gene has CDR1 LGHDT and CDR2 YNNKEL (reference sequence). The CDR3 contains 16 residues. V trimming: 0 bases; J trimming: 14 bases; junction bases outside the gene matches: 16. The CDR3 nucleotides are TGTGCCAGCAGCCAAGACGTATCCCTTGGGGCCAGGGGGAAGTTCTTC. It codes for CASSQDVSLGARGKFF.